Here is one T cell receptor beta chain with its context. Its antigen is unknown. The junction departs from the called germline gene at one end, perhaps through a read error. Per the germline V gene, CDR1 is SEHNR and CDR2 is FQNEAQ (reference sequence). The CDR3 has 14 amino acids. The table came from immunoSEQ multiplex PCR; TCRdb's copy has only in-frame clones and leaves some out. Found here are some 94,000 clones, about 90% of them singletons; the top ten hold approximately 3%. This sample was taken from a study of T cell responses to AZD1222 COVID-19 vaccine. Turning to the study itself: Investigators merged groups given second doses at roughly 4 or roughly 12 weeks.

Study results and caveats: Close to half of all spike-specific TCRs reportedly target regions of the variants that are unmutated.

This specimen consisted of peripheral blood, obtained on day 0 of AZD1222 vaccination. This chain uses TRBV7-9 with TRBJ2-7, with 9 bases aligning to TRBD1. This TCR derives from an adult in good health. The CDR3 sequence: CASSAGQGSFEQYF. CDR3 coding DNA: TGTGCCAGCAGCGCGGGACAGGGTTCCTTCGAGCAGTACTTC.